This entry features one T cell receptor (beta chain) sequence. Its antigen is unidentified. This sample was included in a study of T cell responses to AZD1222 COVID-19 vaccine. Overall study findings and caveats: Compared with day 0, the breadth and depth of the Spike-specific TCR repertoire rose significantly after two doses of AZD1222. Most donors were white British and more were female, and clonal diversity was possibly underestimated. With dominance at 160-218 and 743-854, vaccine-associated CD4 TCRs spanned spike. Scientists sampled the repertoires only once the peak T cell response had passed.

Only in-frame clones appear in the TCRdb table, and some are missing; sequencing was by immunoSEQ multiplex PCR. The data contain roughly 100,000 clones, around nine tenths of them singletons. Per germline, CDR1 SGHVS and CDR2 FQNEAQ. CDR3 length: 17 amino acids. V gave up 1 base and J gave up 0 bases; unmatched junction bases: 6. The sequencing here drew on peripheral blood, taken 28 days after the second dose of the MenACWY control vaccine. The rearrangement links TRBV7-8 to TRBJ1-3, with 7 bases lining up with TRBD1. The receptor comes from an adult who received the MenACWY meningococcal vaccine as a control. The chain's CDR3 is CASSLEAEGASGNTIYF. The CDR3 DNA sequence: TGTGCCAGCAGCTTAGAGGCGGAGGGGGCCTCTGGAAACACCATATATTTT.